The entry that follows covers one T cell receptor beta chain sequence. The CDR3 totals 14 residues. Trimming at V came to 5 bases and at J to 2 bases, leaving 3 bases not matched to a gene. Germline lookup yields CDR1 MDHEN and CDR2 SYDVKM. These data originate in a study of shared clonotypes between healthy human individuals. The authors split each subset's genomic DNA evenly across several immunoSEQ plates. Sequencing used immunoSEQ multiplex PCR; TCRdb keeps in-frame clones, though not all of them. This table has roughly 410,000 clones, roughly 96% appearing once. This sequence originates from a man aged 25 to 40 in good health. What was sequenced was memory CD8+ T cells sorted from blood. The subset is: CD45RO+ cells pooled with CCR7-negative TemRA cells. The chain combines TRBV28 with TRBJ2-7; 10 bases fit TRBD2. CDR3 DNA sequence: TGTGCCAGCAGTCCTACTAGCGGGGCCTACGAGCAGTACTTC. Amino acids: CASSPTSGAYEQYF.